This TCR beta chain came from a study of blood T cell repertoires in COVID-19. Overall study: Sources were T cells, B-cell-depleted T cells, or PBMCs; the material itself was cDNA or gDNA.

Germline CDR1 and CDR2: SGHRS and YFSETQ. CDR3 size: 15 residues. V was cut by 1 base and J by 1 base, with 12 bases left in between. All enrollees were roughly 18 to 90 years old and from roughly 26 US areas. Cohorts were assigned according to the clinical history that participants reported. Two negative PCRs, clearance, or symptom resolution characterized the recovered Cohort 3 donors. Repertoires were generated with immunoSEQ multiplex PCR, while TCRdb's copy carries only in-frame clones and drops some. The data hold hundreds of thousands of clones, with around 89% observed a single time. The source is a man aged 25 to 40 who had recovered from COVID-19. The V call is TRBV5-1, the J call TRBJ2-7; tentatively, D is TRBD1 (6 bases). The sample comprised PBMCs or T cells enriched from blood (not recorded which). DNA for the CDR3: TGCGCCAGCAGCTTGAGTTGGGGGCCGTCCTACGAGCAGTACTTC. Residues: CASSLSWGPSYEQYF.